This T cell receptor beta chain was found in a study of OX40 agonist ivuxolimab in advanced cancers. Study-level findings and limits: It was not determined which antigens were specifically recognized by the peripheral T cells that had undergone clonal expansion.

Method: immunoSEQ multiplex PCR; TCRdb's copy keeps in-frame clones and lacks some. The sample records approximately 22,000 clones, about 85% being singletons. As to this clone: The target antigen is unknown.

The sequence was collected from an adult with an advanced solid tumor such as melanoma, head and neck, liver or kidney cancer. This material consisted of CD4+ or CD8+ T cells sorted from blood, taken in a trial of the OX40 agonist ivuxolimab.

For the CDR3, the DNA is TGTGCCAGCAGTTTCGCGAACACCGGGGAGCTGTTTTTT. This encodes CASSFANTGELFF. The rearrangement links TRBV27 to TRBJ2-2, with D unclear. V was trimmed by 3 bases and J by 0 bases, leaving 2 bases between them. Germline CDR1 is MNHEY and CDR2 is SMNVEV (reference sequence). The CDR3 has 13 amino acids.